This is a list of T cell receptor beta chains from one sample in a study of cytomegalovirus exposure and HLA in healthy donors. The assay was immunoSEQ multiplex PCR, and TCRdb's table has in-frame clones only and misses some. The sample contains tens of thousands of clones, around three quarters of which appear only once. The sample consisted of PBMCs. Receptor source: a male donor in good health and CMV-seronegative. CDR3s include the opening cysteine and the closing phenylalanine or tryptophan. D genes are given only for firm matches. A clone size is listed for some rows: how often the clone was seen (once, few, many), or a class if it is expanded.

clone_size j_call d_call v_call cdr3_nt cdr3_aa
. TRBJ2-7 TRBD1 TRBV11-2 TGTGCCAGCAGCCCGGACAGGGTAAACAACGAGCAGTACTTC CASSPDRVNNEQYF
. TRBJ1-4 TRBD1 TRBV4-3 TGCGCCAGCAGCCAGACAGGGGGCGAGACTAATGAAAAACTGTTTTTT CASSQTGGETNEKLFF
once TRBJ2-2 . TRBV1 TGCACCAGCAGCCAGCAGGGCCGCTACGGGGAGCTGTTTTTT CTSSQQGRYGELFF
. TRBJ2-2 TRBD2 TRBV5-6 TGTGCCAGCAGCTTGAGGCGGGGGGGGGTGATCACCGGGGAGCTGTTTTTT CASSLRRGGVITGELFF
. TRBJ2-5 TRBD2 TRBV7-3 TGTGCCAGCAGCGACCGACTAGCGGGGGTAGAGACCCAGTACTTC CASSDRLAGVETQYF
. TRBJ2-7 TRBD1 TRBV12-5 TGTGCTAGTGGTTTGACATGGGACAGTGTGACCTACGAGCAGTACTTC CASGLTWDSVTYEQYF
. TRBJ2-2 . TRBV2 TGTGCCAGCAGGGCCCCCTCGAACACCGGGGAGCTGTTTTTT CASRAPSNTGELFF
. TRBJ1-2 TRBD1 TRBV25-1 TGTGCCAGCAGTGAAACGGGACAGGGCCATGGCTACACCTTC CASSETGQGHGYTF
once TRBJ2-1 . TRBV9 TGTGCCAGCAGCGTAGGGGTTAGGGGAAAAGGTCCTTCATGGGGTGAGCAGTTCTTC CASSVGVRGKGPSWGEQFF
. TRBJ2-1 . TRBV9 TGTGCCAGCAACCAAGACTCCAGGGTAAGCTCCTACAATGAGCAGTTCTTC CASNQDSRVSSYNEQFF
. TRBJ2-1 TRBD1 TRBV7-2 TGTGCCAGCAGCCCCGGACAGGGAACCTACAATGAGCAGTTCTTC CASSPGQGTYNEQFF
. TRBJ2-1 . TRBV6-5 TGTGCCAGCAGTTACTCTCCGGGAAATGAGCAGTTCTTC CASSYSPGNEQFF
. TRBJ1-2 . TRBV7-2 TGTGCCAGCAGCCCCGACAGGTCCTATGGCTACACCTTC CASSPDRSYGYTF
. TRBJ1-2 TRBD1 TRBV9 TGTGCCAGCAGCGCACCGGGACAGATCTATGGCTACACCTTC CASSAPGQIYGYTF
. TRBJ1-5 . TRBV27 TGTGCCAGCAGTTCGTACGCGGATAGAGGGTATCAGCCCCAGCATTTT CASSSYADRGYQPQHF
once TRBJ2-3 . TRBV27 TGTGCCAGCAGTTCGCCAATTAGGGGAGATACGCAGTATTTT CASSSPIRGDTQYF
once TRBJ2-3 . TRBV9 TGTGCCAGCAGCTTCAGCGCCCCTAGTACGCAGTATTTT CASSFSAPSTQYF
. TRBJ2-3 . TRBV5-8 TGTGCCAGCAGCTGGAGCCGAGGGTTGAAAGATACGCAGTATTTT CASSWSRGLKDTQYF
. TRBJ2-7 TRBD2 TRBV27 TGTGCCAGCCCTCCACTAGCGGGAGACTACGAGCAGTACTTC CASPPLAGDYEQYF
. TRBJ1-5 . TRBV2 TGTGCCAGCAGTGAATTTCGTAATGGGTTGGGAGATCAGCCCCAGCATTTT CASSEFRNGLGDQPQHF
few TRBJ1-3 . TRBV5-4 TGTGCCAGCAGCTTGGCGGGCGGGGTAGGGGCTGGAAACACCATATATTTT CASSLAGGVGAGNTIYF
. TRBJ2-7 TRBD2 TRBV10-3 TGTGCCATCAGTGATAGGAGCGGGGCGGGCTACGAGCAGTACTTC CAISDRSGAGYEQYF
. TRBJ2-1 . TRBV5-6 TGTGCCAGCAGCTCCGGGACAAACAATGAGCAGTTCTTC CASSSGTNNEQFF
. TRBJ2-7 . TRBV30 TGTGCCTGGAGTGCCCGGGGGGCCATTCTACGAGAGCAGTACTTC CAWSARGAILREQYF
. TRBJ1-2 TRBD1 TRBV13 TGTGCCAGCAGCCAAAACAGGGGGCAGGGAGGCTACACCTTC CASSQNRGQGGYTF
. TRBJ2-7 TRBD2 TRBV5-1 TGCGCCAGCAGCTTTGGGGACGGGAGGGCCAACGAGCAGTACTTC CASSFGDGRANEQYF
. TRBJ1-2 . TRBV18 TGTGCCAGCTCGACACAGGGTTCTTTCTATGGCTACACCTTC CASSTQGSFYGYTF
. TRBJ2-7 . TRBV7-8 TGTGCCAGCAGCTTAGAACTCCACGAGCAGTACTTC CASSLELHEQYF
. TRBJ1-1 . TRBV7-9 TGTGCCAGCAGCTTAAACTTCAGGCGACAGACTGAAGCTTTCTTT CASSLNFRRQTEAFF
. TRBJ1-2 . TRBV29-1 TGCAGCGTTGACAGGGGACACGGCTACACCTTC CSVDRGHGYTF
. TRBJ1-6 TRBD1 TRBV6-1 TGTGCCGGGACAGATTCATTTTATAATTCACCCCTCCACTTT CAGTDSFYNSPLHF
. TRBJ1-5 TRBD1 TRBV10-3 TGTGCCATCAGTGAGTCGGACAGGGCGGGTCAGCCCCAGCATTTT CAISESDRAGQPQHF
. TRBJ1-2 TRBD1 TRBV7-2 TGTGCCAGCAGTAACAGGGGCGGGGACGGCTACACCTTC CASSNRGGDGYTF
. TRBJ1-2 TRBD1 TRBV28 TGTGCCAGCAGCCAGACAGGGTTGTTTGATGGCTACACCTTC CASSQTGLFDGYTF
. TRBJ1-2 TRBD1 TRBV7-3 TGTGCCAGCAGCAAGAACAGGGGGGGCGTTTCTGGGTACACCTTC CASSKNRGGVSGYTF
. TRBJ2-3 . TRBV5-1 TGCGCCAGCAGCTTGTTGGGCAGGCCAGATACGCAGTATTTT CASSLLGRPDTQYF
. TRBJ1-1 . TRBV6-5 TGTGCCAGCAGTCCTGACACATTAGGGAACACTGAAGCTTTCTTT CASSPDTLGNTEAFF
once TRBJ2-5 TRBD1 TRBV9 TGTGCCAGCAGCGGAGGGGGGCAGGGGGCTTTAGAGCAGTACTTC CASSGGGQGALEQYF
once TRBJ2-3 . TRBV6-6 TGTGCCAGCAGACTCGGGGGATCCACAGATACGCAGTATTTT CASRLGGSTDTQYF
. TRBJ2-3 . TRBV7-2 TGTGCCAGCAGCCAAGAGGGCCAGCGGGCCACAGATACGCAGTATTTT CASSQEGQRATDTQYF
. TRBJ1-2 . TRBV5-6 TGTGCCAGCAGCTTGACGGGACAAAACTATGGCTACACCTTC CASSLTGQNYGYTF
. TRBJ2-7 . TRBV20-1 TGCAGTGCCGGAGATTACGAGCAGTACTTC CSAGDYEQYF
. TRBJ1-2 TRBD1 TRBV10-3 TGTGCCATCAGTGAGGAACAGGGGGCGTTGGGAGGCTACACCTTC CAISEEQGALGGYTF
few TRBJ2-4 . TRBV19 TGTGCCGTAGCAAGCGGGTTAGCCAAAAACATTCAGTACTTC CAVASGLAKNIQYF